A single sample gave rise to the 18 T cell receptor beta chains below, sequenced in a study of blood T cell repertoires in COVID-19. This table comes from immunoSEQ multiplex PCR, and its TCRdb copy is limited to in-frame clones, with some not included. The profile covers approximately 140,000 clones, with approximately 87% appearing a single time and about 4.3% taken by the ten largest. Specimen: peripheral blood. These receptor sequences come from a woman in her thirties or forties with acute or convalescent COVID-19.

The chain links TRBV29-1 to TRBJ2-7; 8 bases agree with TRBD2. Germline V CDR1 and CDR2: SQVTM, ANQGSEA. With V trimmed by 4 bases and J by 3 bases, 5 bases remained unmatched. The CDR3 spans 13 residues. The CDR3 nucleotides read TGCAGCGTTGTTAGGCGGGGGGACTACGAGCAGTACTTC. Translation: CSVVRRGDYEQYF.

V usage is TRBV5-1 and J usage is TRBJ2-5, with TRBD2 identical over 12 bases. Unmatched junction bases numbered 3, after V lost 3 bases and J lost 0 bases. The CDR3 length is 16 residues. From germline, CDR1 is SGHRS and CDR2 YFSETQ. CDR3 region: CASSSGLAGYQETQYF. In DNA, the CDR3 is TGCGCCAGCAGCTCAGGACTAGCGGGGTACCAAGAGACCCAGTACTTC.

The table lists this clone with a count of one. The chain has TRBV27 and TRBJ1-2; 7 positions match TRBD1. Germline V CDR1 and CDR2: MNHEY, SMNVEV (reference sequence). The length of the CDR3 is 13 residues. V was pared by 5 bases and J by 8 bases, with 8 bases of the junction left unmatched. DNA for the CDR3: TGTGCCAGCAGTCTGAACCAGGGGGTCGGCTACACCTTC. Encoded protein: CASSLNQGVGYTF.

This clone was picked up one time. This chain uses TRBV4-1 with TRBJ2-7; TRBD1 matches 8 bases. The CDR3 is 18 amino acids. The V gene's germline CDR1 is MGHRA and CDR2 YSYEKL. V was pared by 0 bases and J by 2 bases, with 12 bases of the junction left unmatched. The CDR3 here is CASSQDVPWTGSAYEQYF. As DNA, the CDR3 is TGCGCCAGCAGCCAAGATGTCCCCTGGACAGGGAGCGCCTACGAGCAGTACTTC.

This clone was observed a few times. In DNA form, the CDR3 reads TGTGCCAGCAGCTTCGGTGCTACTGGAAACACCATATATTTT. It encodes CASSFGATGNTIYF. The chain joins TRBV7-9 to TRBJ1-3, with D unresolved. Germline V lookup: CDR1 SEHNR, CDR2 FQNEAQ (reference sequence). The CDR3 loop spans 14 amino acids. Trimming cost V 3 bases and J 2 bases, with 8 bases left between them.

This clone came up once. The J gene is TRBJ1-4, the V gene TRBV28, with D possibly matching TRBD1 (5 bases). V was shortened by 6 bases and J by 0 bases, with 17 bases between the two germline ends. The V gene's germline CDR1 is MDHEN and CDR2 SYDVKM. The length of the CDR3 is 17 residues. The CDR3 bases are TGTGCCAGCAGCTCCAGGGTGGATTGGGCAACTAATGAAAAACTGTTTTTT. It translates to CASSSRVDWATNEKLFF.

This clone was seen just once. The chain combines TRBV27 with TRBJ2-3; a possible D gene is TRBD1 (5 bases). CDR1 and CDR2 from the germline V gene are MNHEY and SMNVEV (reference sequence). CDR3 length: 14 residues. Trimming took 1 base from V and 2 from J, leaving 7 bases between them. The CDR3 sequence is CASSLWGFTDTQYF. CDR3 sequence (DNA): TGTGCCAGCAGTTTATGGGGCTTCACAGATACGCAGTATTTT.

This chain links TRBV28 with TRBJ2-3, with 11 bases fitting TRBD2. This CDR3 has 18 amino acids. The trim removed 5 bases at V and 0 bases at J, leaving 10 bases unmatched. Germline lookup yields CDR1 MDHEN and CDR2 SYDVKM. The CDR3 sequence is CASSETSGGGHSTDTQYF. The DNA of the CDR3 is TGTGCCAGCAGTGAAACTAGCGGGGGAGGACATAGCACAGATACGCAGTATTTT.

The rearrangement uses TRBV6-1 and TRBJ1-1; D is undetermined. CDR3 length: 13 amino acids. CDR1 is MNHNS and CDR2 is SASEGT in the germline V gene. Trimming stripped 2 bases from V and 6 bases from J, with 10 bases between. In DNA form, the CDR3 reads TGTGCCAGCAGTGAACGGAGCAAGGCTGAAGCTTTCTTT. Protein product: CASSERSKAEAFF.

The chain joins TRBV5-1 to TRBJ1-6; 8 bases fit TRBD1. The trim removed 4 bases at V and 0 bases at J, leaving 6 bases unmatched. This CDR3 is 17 amino acids long. Germline loops: CDR1 SGHRS, CDR2 YFSETQ. The CDR3 sequence: CASSHTDRGSYNSPLHF. The DNA for the CDR3 is TGCGCCAGCAGCCACACCGACAGGGGCTCCTATAATTCACCCCTCCACTTT.

The J gene is TRBJ1-1, the V gene TRBV7-3; the match to TRBD1 covers 7 bases. Trimming removed 5 bases from V and 5 bases from J; junction bases left unmatched: 8. This CDR3 has 14 residues. Looked up from germline, CDR1 is SGHTA and CDR2 is FQGTGA. CDR3 in amino acids: CASSPRGVGTEAFF. The CDR3 nucleotides are TGTGCCAGCAGCCCCAGGGGGGTGGGAACTGAAGCTTTCTTT.

The CDR3 sequence is CASSLDRGEPYGYTF. In DNA, the CDR3 is TGTGCCAGCAGTCTGGACAGGGGGGAGCCCTATGGCTACACCTTC. The chain has TRBV6-5 and TRBJ1-2; the match to TRBD1 covers 10 bases. This CDR3 spans 15 amino acids. Germline CDR1 MNHEY, CDR2 SVGAGI. Trimming at V came to 5 bases and at J to 4 bases, leaving 7 bases not matched to a gene.

The V gene is TRBV6-2 or TRBV6-3, the J gene TRBJ1-5; 8 nucleotides match TRBD1. The CDR3 contains 15 residues. V lost 6 bases to trimming and J lost 6 bases; unmatched junction nucleotides: 10. Per the germline V gene, CDR1 is MNHEY and CDR2 is SVGEGT. CDR3 sequence reads: CASSLTGGWSQPQHF. The DNA of the CDR3 is TGTGCCAGCAGCCTTACAGGGGGTTGGAGTCAGCCCCAGCATTTT.

The gene calls are TRBV4-3 and TRBJ1-2; 9 bases line up with TRBD1. The CDR3 contains 15 residues. V gave up 0 bases and J gave up 6 bases; unmatched junction bases: 5. Per the germline V gene, CDR1 is LGHNA and CDR2 is YSLEER. DNA for the CDR3: TGCGCCAGCAGCCAAGACGAGGACAGGGGTCATGGCTACACCTTC. Protein sequence: CASSQDEDRGHGYTF.

The chain combines TRBV19 with TRBJ2-1, with a weak D call TRBD1 (6 bases). Germline CDR1 is LNHDA and CDR2 is SQIVND (reference sequence). CDR3 length equals 15 residues. Between the trimmed V and J ends, which lost 6 bases and 6 bases, there was a span of 18 bases. DNA for the CDR3: TGTGCCAGTAGAAAGGACAGATCCTCTTTCAATGAGCAGTTCTTC. This sequence encodes CASRKDRSSFNEQFF. Using reference TRBV19 and TRBJ2-1 for the parts outside the CDR3, the full variable domain is DGGITQSPKYLFRKEGQNVTLSCEQNLNHDAMYWYRQDPGQGLRLIYYSQIVNDFQKGDIAEGYSVSREKKESFPLTVTSAQKNPTAFYLCASRKDRSSFNEQFFGPGTRLTVL.

This chain uses TRBV25-1 with TRBJ1-2; D is undetermined. This CDR3 is 16 amino acids long. CDR1 is MGHDK, CDR2 SYGVNS, per germline. V lost 3 bases and J 2 bases, leaving 16 bases between the germline ends. CDR3 region: CASSDRLLGGNYGYTF. CDR3 nucleotide sequence: TGTGCCAGCAGTGACCGGCTCCTCGGAGGAAACTATGGCTACACCTTC.

This rearrangement joins TRBV12-3 or TRBV12-4 to TRBJ1-5; D possibly corresponds to TRBD1 (6 bases). The V end lost 5 bases, the J end lost 7 bases, and 12 bases lay between the germline ends. The CDR3 totals 13 residues. In nucleotides, the CDR3 is TGTGCCAGCAGTCAATGGGACAACCAGCCCCAGCATTTT. This codes for CASSQWDNQPQHF.

The chain is built from TRBV30 and TRBJ2-7, with D hard to call. Germline CDR1 and CDR2: GTSNPN and SVGIG (reference sequence). The V and J ends lost 3 bases and 3 bases respectively, with 12 bases between them. There are 13 residues in the CDR3. The CDR3 bases are TGTGCCTGGAGGGATTGGAGCCACTACGAGCAGTACTTC. Translation: CAWRDWSHYEQYF.